This is a list of T cell receptor beta chains from one sample in a study of cytomegalovirus exposure and HLA in healthy donors. Clones were read by immunoSEQ multiplex PCR, and TCRdb kept only the in-frame ones, dropping some. The sample lists around 150,000 clones, roughly 80% occurring once. The source material was PBMCs. The receptors derive from a man aged 25 to 40 in good health and CMV-seronegative. Both conserved end residues are part of each CDR3. A D gene is named only where the DNA matches it firmly. Some rows have no size entry. The others give once, few or many, or a class for an expanded clone.

j_gene: TRBJ2-1
d_gene: .
v_gene: TRBV4-2
abundance: once
CDR3nt: TGTGCCAGCAGCCAACCGGCCTCCGGGAGCAACAATGAGCAGTTCTTC
CDR3aa: CASSQPASGSNNEQFF

j_gene: TRBJ2-7
d_gene: TRBD1
v_gene: TRBV6-1
abundance: .
CDR3nt: TGTGCCAGCATGCAGGGACAGGGGGACCTCTACGAGCAGTACTTC
CDR3aa: CASMQGQGDLYEQYF

j_gene: TRBJ2-5
d_gene: .
v_gene: TRBV5-4
abundance: .
CDR3nt: TGTGCCAGCAGCTTGGCCGGTAGCGTCGAGACCCAGTACTTC
CDR3aa: CASSLAGSVETQYF

j_gene: TRBJ2-1
d_gene: .
v_gene: TRBV6-7
abundance: .
CDR3nt: TGTGCCAGCAGTTACTCGAGACCCTCCGAAGCGAGCAATGCCAATGAGCAGTTCTTC
CDR3aa: CASSYSRPSEASNANEQFF

j_gene: TRBJ2-7
d_gene: .
v_gene: TRBV21-1
abundance: .
CDR3nt: TGTGCCAGCAGCAACGGGGGGGGTCGTGAGGTTAGCTCCTACGAGCAGTACTTC
CDR3aa: CASSNGGGREVSSYEQYF

j_gene: TRBJ1-5
d_gene: .
v_gene: TRBV4-2
abundance: .
CDR3nt: TGTGCCAGCAGCCTCAACATCGACTCCTATAGCAATCAGCCCCAGCATTTT
CDR3aa: CASSLNIDSYSNQPQHF

j_gene: TRBJ2-7
d_gene: TRBD1
v_gene: TRBV5-1
abundance: .
CDR3nt: TGCGCCAGCAGCCTGGACAGGAGCACCTACGAGCAGTACTTC
CDR3aa: CASSLDRSTYEQYF

j_gene: TRBJ2-1
d_gene: TRBD2
v_gene: TRBV19
abundance: once
CDR3nt: TGTGCCAGTAGTATAACACACCCCATCCGAGGGAGGGCCTACAATGAGCAGTTCTTC
CDR3aa: CASSITHPIRGRAYNEQFF

j_gene: TRBJ2-1
d_gene: .
v_gene: TRBV2
abundance: .
CDR3nt: TGTGCCAGCATACTAGTGGCCTACAATGAGCAGTTCTTC
CDR3aa: CASILVAYNEQFF

j_gene: TRBJ2-1
d_gene: TRBD2
v_gene: TRBV10-3
abundance: .
CDR3nt: TGTGCCATCAGTGAGACTAGCGCTGAGCAGTTCTTC
CDR3aa: CAISETSAEQFF

j_gene: TRBJ1-1
d_gene: .
v_gene: TRBV5-1
abundance: .
CDR3nt: TGCGCCAGCAGCCAATGGGGGACAGAAGCTTTCTTT
CDR3aa: CASSQWGTEAFF

j_gene: TRBJ2-6
d_gene: .
v_gene: TRBV6-5
abundance: .
CDR3nt: TGTGCCAGCAGTTGGACATCGGATAACGTCCTGACTTTC
CDR3aa: CASSWTSDNVLTF

j_gene: TRBJ2-5
d_gene: TRBD2
v_gene: TRBV11-2
abundance: .
CDR3nt: TGTGCCAGCAGCGGAGGGACTAGCGGGACGGAGACCCAGTACTTC
CDR3aa: CASSGGTSGTETQYF

j_gene: TRBJ2-7
d_gene: TRBD2
v_gene: TRBV29-1
abundance: .
CDR3nt: TGCAGCATACGACTAGCGGGGGCCTACGAGCAGTACTTC
CDR3aa: CSIRLAGAYEQYF

j_gene: TRBJ2-7
d_gene: TRBD2
v_gene: TRBV11-2
abundance: .
CDR3nt: TGTGCCAGCAGCCCGAACCCCGGGACTAGCGGGCGCCCCTCCTACGAGCAGTACTTC
CDR3aa: CASSPNPGTSGRPSYEQYF

j_gene: TRBJ1-1
d_gene: TRBD1
v_gene: TRBV5-1
abundance: .
CDR3nt: TGCGCCAGCAGCCTTGACGGACAGGAGTACACTGAAGCTTTCTTT
CDR3aa: CASSLDGQEYTEAFF

j_gene: TRBJ2-7
d_gene: TRBD1
v_gene: TRBV6-5
abundance: .
CDR3nt: TGTGCCAGCAAATCCCGGACAGGGAGCTACGAGCAGTACTTC
CDR3aa: CASKSRTGSYEQYF

j_gene: TRBJ2-5
d_gene: TRBD2
v_gene: TRBV27
abundance: .
CDR3nt: TGTGCCTCCATGGGACTAGCGGGAGCGGAGACCCAGTACTTC
CDR3aa: CASMGLAGAETQYF

j_gene: TRBJ2-3
d_gene: TRBD2
v_gene: TRBV7-2
abundance: .
CDR3nt: TGTGCCAGCAGCTTAGGACTAGCGGGAGTTTCGGCGCAGTATTTT
CDR3aa: CASSLGLAGVSAQYF

j_gene: TRBJ1-1
d_gene: TRBD1
v_gene: TRBV7-8
abundance: once
CDR3nt: TGTGCCAGCAGCTCCGACGGGACAGGGTATTCCACTGAAGCTTTCTTT
CDR3aa: CASSSDGTGYSTEAFF

j_gene: TRBJ1-1
d_gene: TRBD1
v_gene: TRBV18
abundance: .
CDR3nt: TGTGCCAGCTCACCAGGGACAGGGGGTGTGGGCACTGAAGCTTTCTTT
CDR3aa: CASSPGTGGVGTEAFF

j_gene: TRBJ2-3
d_gene: TRBD2
v_gene: TRBV27
abundance: .
CDR3nt: TGTGCCAGCCGACTAGCGGGAGGGGGAGATACGCAGTATTTT
CDR3aa: CASRLAGGGDTQYF

j_gene: TRBJ2-3
d_gene: TRBD1
v_gene: TRBV4-1
abundance: .
CDR3nt: TGCGCCAGCAGCCCAGCCGCTGGACAGGGGGCTGATACGCAGTATTTT
CDR3aa: CASSPAAGQGADTQYF

j_gene: TRBJ2-7
d_gene: .
v_gene: TRBV2
abundance: once
CDR3nt: TGTGCCAGCGGCCGGGACACCTCCTACGAGCAGTACTTC
CDR3aa: CASGRDTSYEQYF

j_gene: TRBJ2-2
d_gene: .
v_gene: TRBV19
abundance: .
CDR3nt: TGTGCCAGTAAAGCAGGGGCTAGCCCGAACACCGGGGAGCTGTTTTTT
CDR3aa: CASKAGASPNTGELFF

j_gene: TRBJ2-1
d_gene: TRBD2
v_gene: TRBV19
abundance: .
CDR3nt: TGTGCCAGTAGATCGATGGCTAGCGGGTCCAATGAGCAGTTCTTC
CDR3aa: CASRSMASGSNEQFF

j_gene: TRBJ1-5
d_gene: .
v_gene: TRBV7-2
abundance: .
CDR3nt: TGTGCCAGCAGCCGCGACACGAATCAGCCCCAGCATTTT
CDR3aa: CASSRDTNQPQHF

j_gene: TRBJ2-2
d_gene: .
v_gene: TRBV27
abundance: .
CDR3nt: TGTGCCAGCAAAATGGGCAGGGCCATCACCGGGGAGCTGTTTTTT
CDR3aa: CASKMGRAITGELFF

j_gene: TRBJ1-1
d_gene: .
v_gene: TRBV5-1
abundance: .
CDR3nt: TGCGCCAGCACCTTCGGACAGTCCAACACTGAAGCTTTCTTT
CDR3aa: CASTFGQSNTEAFF

j_gene: TRBJ2-4
d_gene: .
v_gene: TRBV11-2
abundance: few
CDR3nt: TGTGCCAGCAGCCAATCGACAGAAATAGCCAAAAACATTCAGTACTTC
CDR3aa: CASSQSTEIAKNIQYF

j_gene: TRBJ2-7
d_gene: TRBD1
v_gene: TRBV28
abundance: .
CDR3nt: TGTGCCAGCAGTTCCGGGACAGGGTTTAGCGAGCAGTACTTC
CDR3aa: CASSSGTGFSEQYF

j_gene: TRBJ2-3
d_gene: .
v_gene: TRBV9
abundance: .
CDR3nt: TGTGCCAGCAGCGTTGAGGGGACGGGGGGCCCCACAGATACGCAGTATTTT
CDR3aa: CASSVEGTGGPTDTQYF

j_gene: TRBJ2-2
d_gene: .
v_gene: TRBV5-4
abundance: .
CDR3nt: TGTGCCAGTTCCTTAAAGGGGGTGGGCACCGGGGAGCTGTTTTTT
CDR3aa: CASSLKGVGTGELFF

j_gene: TRBJ2-1
d_gene: TRBD1
v_gene: TRBV10-1
abundance: .
CDR3nt: TGCGCCAGCAGTGACTTGACAGGGTCCTACAATGAGCAGTTCTTC
CDR3aa: CASSDLTGSYNEQFF

j_gene: TRBJ1-4
d_gene: .
v_gene: TRBV7-2
abundance: .
CDR3nt: TGTGCCAGCAGCTCGGGCGGGGGAGTGAAGGAAAAACTGTTTTTT
CDR3aa: CASSSGGGVKEKLFF

j_gene: TRBJ2-3
d_gene: .
v_gene: TRBV10-1
abundance: .
CDR3nt: TGCGCCAGCAGTGACCAGGTGGGCAAAGATACGCAGTATTTT
CDR3aa: CASSDQVGKDTQYF

j_gene: TRBJ1-1
d_gene: .
v_gene: TRBV30
abundance: .
CDR3nt: TGTGCCTGGAATCCAACCGGGGGCACTGAAGCTTTCTTT
CDR3aa: CAWNPTGGTEAFF

j_gene: TRBJ1-4
d_gene: .
v_gene: TRBV5-4
abundance: few
CDR3nt: TGTGCCAGCAGCTTGCAGGGTGAAAAACTGTTTTTT
CDR3aa: CASSLQGEKLFF

j_gene: TRBJ1-5
d_gene: TRBD1
v_gene: TRBV5-1
abundance: .
CDR3nt: TGCGCCAGCAGCCGGGACAGGGGGAATCAGCCCCAGCATTTT
CDR3aa: CASSRDRGNQPQHF

j_gene: TRBJ2-7
d_gene: .
v_gene: TRBV2
abundance: few
CDR3nt: TGTGCCAGCAGTGATGCGCCTAATGGAGCCGAGCAGTACTTC
CDR3aa: CASSDAPNGAEQYF

j_gene: TRBJ1-5
d_gene: .
v_gene: TRBV2
abundance: .
CDR3nt: TGTGCCAGCAGTGCGGCGGTTCTTCAGCCCCAGCATTTT
CDR3aa: CASSAAVLQPQHF

j_gene: TRBJ2-7
d_gene: TRBD1
v_gene: TRBV5-1
abundance: .
CDR3nt: TGCGCCAGCAGCTTGGGGACAGGGGGCGACGAGCAGTACTTC
CDR3aa: CASSLGTGGDEQYF

j_gene: TRBJ1-2
d_gene: TRBD1
v_gene: TRBV9
abundance: .
CDR3nt: TGTGCCAGCAGCCCCACCTCAGGGGGCAGGTATGGCTACACCTTC
CDR3aa: CASSPTSGGRYGYTF

j_gene: TRBJ2-7
d_gene: TRBD1
v_gene: TRBV10-3
abundance: .
CDR3nt: TGTGCCATCAGGGGGACAGGGGGAAACTACGAGCAGTACTTC
CDR3aa: CAIRGTGGNYEQYF

j_gene: TRBJ2-1
d_gene: TRBD1
v_gene: TRBV2
abundance: .
CDR3nt: TGTGCCAGCAGTGTTGGGCAGGGGGCGAGGAATGAGCAGTTCTTC
CDR3aa: CASSVGQGARNEQFF

j_gene: TRBJ1-1
d_gene: TRBD1
v_gene: TRBV5-1
abundance: .
CDR3nt: TGCGCCAGCAGCCCACAGGGGCAAGGCGCTGAAGCTTTCTTT
CDR3aa: CASSPQGQGAEAFF

j_gene: TRBJ1-2
d_gene: TRBD1
v_gene: TRBV14
abundance: .
CDR3nt: TGTGCCAGCAGCCCCCGGACAGGGGGCGGCTATGGCTACACCTTC
CDR3aa: CASSPRTGGGYGYTF

j_gene: TRBJ2-3
d_gene: .
v_gene: TRBV9
abundance: .
CDR3nt: TGTGCCAGCTATGGGGCAAGCACAGATACGCAGTATTTT
CDR3aa: CASYGASTDTQYF

j_gene: TRBJ1-1
d_gene: TRBD1
v_gene: TRBV5-1
abundance: .
CDR3nt: TGCGCCAGCAGCTTATATCCGGGACAGGGAAACACTGAAGCTTTCTTT
CDR3aa: CASSLYPGQGNTEAFF

j_gene: TRBJ2-3
d_gene: .
v_gene: TRBV28
abundance: .
CDR3nt: TGTGCCAGCAGCCCGGGGGGCGGGAGTGCAGATACGCAGTATTTT
CDR3aa: CASSPGGGSADTQYF

j_gene: TRBJ1-4
d_gene: TRBD1
v_gene: TRBV6-1
abundance: .
CDR3nt: TGTGCCAGCAGTCAGGGACAGGGATATGAAAAACTGTTTTTT
CDR3aa: CASSQGQGYEKLFF

j_gene: TRBJ2-3
d_gene: .
v_gene: TRBV29-1
abundance: .
CDR3nt: TGCAGCTTAATGCAGGGGACCGCCGTGCAGGATACGCAGTATTTT
CDR3aa: CSLMQGTAVQDTQYF

j_gene: TRBJ1-2
d_gene: TRBD1
v_gene: TRBV5-1
abundance: few
CDR3nt: TGCGCCAGCAGCTTGGTTAGGGACAGCTATGGCTACACCTTC
CDR3aa: CASSLVRDSYGYTF

j_gene: TRBJ1-4
d_gene: .
v_gene: TRBV27
abundance: .
CDR3nt: TGTGCCAGCAGTTTATGGCAGATTAATGAAAAACTGTTTTTT
CDR3aa: CASSLWQINEKLFF

j_gene: TRBJ2-1
d_gene: TRBD2
v_gene: TRBV27
abundance: .
CDR3nt: TGTGCCAGCAGGCAAGGGCTAGCGGGAGAAGTGGGAGAGCAGTTCTTC
CDR3aa: CASRQGLAGEVGEQFF

j_gene: TRBJ2-1
d_gene: TRBD2
v_gene: TRBV5-1
abundance: .
CDR3nt: TGCGCCAGCAGCCAGACTAGCGGGAACTACAATGAGCAGTTCTTC
CDR3aa: CASSQTSGNYNEQFF

j_gene: TRBJ1-2
d_gene: .
v_gene: TRBV6-5
abundance: .
CDR3nt: TGTGCCAGCAGTTCTCCCTATGGCTACACCTTC
CDR3aa: CASSSPYGYTF